This T cell receptor (beta chain) was retrieved from a study of immune cell composition in non-small cell lung cancer. Study results and caveats: Lung squamous cell carcinoma tumours had significantly higher top 10 clone scores and productive clonality than lung adenocarcinoma. No significant correlation existed between pack-years smoked and tumour clonality. Squamous carcinomas (roughly 80%) more often had tumour-associated clones >0.5% than adenocarcinomas (approximately 35%).

As to this clone: Its antigen is unidentified.

Only in-frame clones appear in the TCRdb table, and some are missing; sequencing was by immunoSEQ multiplex PCR. This repertoire shows 2,400 or so clones, roughly 80% found once; its top ten account for around 20%. This CDR3 is 15 amino acids long. The germline V gene has CDR1 MNHEY and CDR2 SVGAGI. Germline trimming cut 6 bases from V and 1 base from J; bases unmatched to any gene: 2. The chain combines TRBV6-5 with TRBJ2-3; 12 nucleotides line up with TRBD2. This clonotype was sampled from a human donor with non-small cell lung cancer. The specimen sequenced was lung tumor tissue. The CDR3 protein is CASRRTSGGTDTQYF. In nucleotides, the CDR3 is TGTGCCAGCAGGCGGACTAGCGGGGGCACAGATACGCAGTATTTT.